This TCR beta chain was identified in a study of liver allograft versus peripheral blood T cells. Study summary: Comparing T cell receptor repertoires in transplanted livers with those in recipients' peripheral blood was part of the design.

By sample share, this clonotype is medium-sized. The CDR3 is 15 amino acids. V was cut by 3 bases and J by 5 bases, with 14 bases left in between. The V gene's germline CDR1 is ENHRY and CDR2 SYGVKD. TCRdb ran MiXCR on the reads and lists one entry per CDR3 protein. Among roughly 9,000 distinct CDR3 sequences, around 15% were seen once, and the ten largest hold approximately 1.8%. V gene TRBV10-3 combines with J gene TRBJ1-5; no definite D call. This clonotype was sampled from a human patient who had a liver transplant. A share of the T cells may be of graft donor origin. Here the CDR3 DNA reads TGTGCCATCAGTGAAAGCCCCTCAGGTGATCAGCCCCAGCATTTT. This sequence encodes CAISESPSGDQPQHF.